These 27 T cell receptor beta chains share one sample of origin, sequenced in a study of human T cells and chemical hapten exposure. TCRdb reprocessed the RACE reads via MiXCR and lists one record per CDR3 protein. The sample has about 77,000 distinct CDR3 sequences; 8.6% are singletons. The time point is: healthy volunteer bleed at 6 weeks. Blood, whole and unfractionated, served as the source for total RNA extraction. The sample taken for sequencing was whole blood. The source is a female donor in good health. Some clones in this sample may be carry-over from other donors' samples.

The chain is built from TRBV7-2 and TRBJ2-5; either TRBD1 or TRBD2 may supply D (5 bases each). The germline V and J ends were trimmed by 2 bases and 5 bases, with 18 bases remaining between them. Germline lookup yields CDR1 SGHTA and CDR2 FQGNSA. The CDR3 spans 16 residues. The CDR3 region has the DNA TGTGCCAGCAGCTTAACCGGGACCCCCGGTGCGGAGACCCAGTACTTC. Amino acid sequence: CASSLTGTPGAETQYF. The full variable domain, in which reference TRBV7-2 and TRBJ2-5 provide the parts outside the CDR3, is GAGVSQSPSNKVTEKGKDVELRCDPISGHTALYWYRQSLGQGLEFLIYFQGNSAPDKSGLPSDRFSAERTGGSVSTLTIQRTQQEDSAVYLCASSLTGTPGAETQYFGPGTRLLVL.

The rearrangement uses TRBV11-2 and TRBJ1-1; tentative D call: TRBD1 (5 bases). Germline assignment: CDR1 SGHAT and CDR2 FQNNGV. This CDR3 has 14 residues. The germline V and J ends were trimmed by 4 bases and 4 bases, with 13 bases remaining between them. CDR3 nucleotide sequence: TGTGCCAGCAGCTGGGGCAGTGGCGGCACTGAAGCTTTCTTT. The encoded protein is CASSWGSGGTEAFF.

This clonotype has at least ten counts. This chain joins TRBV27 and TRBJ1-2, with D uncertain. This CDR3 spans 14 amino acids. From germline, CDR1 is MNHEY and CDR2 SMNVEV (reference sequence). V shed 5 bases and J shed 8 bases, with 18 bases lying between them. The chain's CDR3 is CASSQIGRTRGYTF. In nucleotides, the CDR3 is TGTGCCAGCAGTCAAATCGGACGAACCCGCGGCTACACCTTC.

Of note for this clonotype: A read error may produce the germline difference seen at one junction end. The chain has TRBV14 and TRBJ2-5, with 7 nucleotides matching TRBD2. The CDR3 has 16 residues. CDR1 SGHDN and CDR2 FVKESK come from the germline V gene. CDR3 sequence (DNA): TGTGCCAACAGCTCCCGGATGGGAGCGAGGGAGGGGACCCAGTACTTC. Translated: CANSSRMGAREGTQYF.

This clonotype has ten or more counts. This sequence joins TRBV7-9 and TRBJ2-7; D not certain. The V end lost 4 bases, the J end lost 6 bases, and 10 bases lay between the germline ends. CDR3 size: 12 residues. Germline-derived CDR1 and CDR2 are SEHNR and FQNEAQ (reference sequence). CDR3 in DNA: TGTGCCAGCAGCTCCCTAGGAGCCGAGCAGTACTTC. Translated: CASSSLGAEQYF.

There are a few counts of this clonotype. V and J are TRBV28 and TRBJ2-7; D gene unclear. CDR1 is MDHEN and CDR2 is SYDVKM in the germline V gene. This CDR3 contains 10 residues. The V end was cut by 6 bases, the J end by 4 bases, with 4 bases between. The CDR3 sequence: CASSRYEQYF. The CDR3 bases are TGTGCCAGCAGCCGGTACGAGCAGTACTTC.

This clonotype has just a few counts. CDR3 loop: CASSSNIRNTEAFF. The DNA for the CDR3 is TGTGCCAGCAGTTCTAATATAAGGAACACTGAAGCTTTCTTT. The V call is TRBV12-3 or TRBV12-4, the J call TRBJ1-1, with unresolved D. The CDR3 has 14 residues. Between the trimmed V and J ends, which lost 4 bases and 1 base, there was a span of 10 bases.

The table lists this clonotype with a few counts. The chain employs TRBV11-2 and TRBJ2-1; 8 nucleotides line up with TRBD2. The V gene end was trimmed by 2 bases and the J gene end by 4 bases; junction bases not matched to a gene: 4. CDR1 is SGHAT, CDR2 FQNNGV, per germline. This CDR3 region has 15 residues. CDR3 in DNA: TGTGCCAGCAGCTTATCCGCGGGGGGTTACAATGAGCAGTTCTTC. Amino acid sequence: CASSLSAGGYNEQFF.

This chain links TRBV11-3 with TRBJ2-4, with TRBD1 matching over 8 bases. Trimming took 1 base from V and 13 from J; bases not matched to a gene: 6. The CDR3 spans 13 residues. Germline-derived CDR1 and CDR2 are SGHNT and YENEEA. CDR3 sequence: CASSLGPTGVQYF. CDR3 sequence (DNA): TGTGCCAGCAGCTTAGGACCGACAGGGGTCCAGTACTTC. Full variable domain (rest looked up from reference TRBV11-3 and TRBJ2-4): EAGVVQSPRYKIIEKKQPVAFWCNPISGHNTLYWYLQNLGQGPELLIRYENEEAVDDSQLPKDRFSAERLKGVDSTLKIQPAELGDSAVYLCASSLGPTGVQYFGAGTRLSVL.

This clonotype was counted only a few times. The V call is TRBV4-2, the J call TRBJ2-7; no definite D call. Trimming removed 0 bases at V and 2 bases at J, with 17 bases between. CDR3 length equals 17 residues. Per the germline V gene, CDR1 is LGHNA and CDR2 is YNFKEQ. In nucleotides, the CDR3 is TGTGCCAGCAGCCAAGACGGTCGGCCGCAAAGCACCTACGAGCAGTACTTC. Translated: CASSQDGRPQSTYEQYF.

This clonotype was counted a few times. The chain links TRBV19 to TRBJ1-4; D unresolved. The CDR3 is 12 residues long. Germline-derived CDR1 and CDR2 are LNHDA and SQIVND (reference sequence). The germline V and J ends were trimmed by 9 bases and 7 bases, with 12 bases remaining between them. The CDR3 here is CASSIRSEKLFF. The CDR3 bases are TGTGCCAGCTCAATACGGAGTGAAAAACTGTTTTTT.

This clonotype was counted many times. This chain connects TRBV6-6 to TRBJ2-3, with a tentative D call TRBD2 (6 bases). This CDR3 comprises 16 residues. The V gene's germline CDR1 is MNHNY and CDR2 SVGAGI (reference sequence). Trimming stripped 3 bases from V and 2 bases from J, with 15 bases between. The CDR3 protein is CASSYGVARDTDTQYF. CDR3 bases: TGTGCCAGCAGTTATGGAGTAGCGCGGGACACAGATACGCAGTATTTT.

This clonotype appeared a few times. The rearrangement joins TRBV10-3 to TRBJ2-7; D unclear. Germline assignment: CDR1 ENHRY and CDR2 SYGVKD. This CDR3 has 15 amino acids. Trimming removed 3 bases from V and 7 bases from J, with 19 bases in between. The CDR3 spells CAISDFITSIGEQYF. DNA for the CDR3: TGTGCCATCAGTGACTTTATTACATCCATAGGGGAGCAGTACTTC.

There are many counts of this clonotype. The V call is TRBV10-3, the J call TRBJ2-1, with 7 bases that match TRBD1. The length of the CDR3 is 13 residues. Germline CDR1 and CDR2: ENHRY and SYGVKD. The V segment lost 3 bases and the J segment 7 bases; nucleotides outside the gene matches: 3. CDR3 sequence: CAISDYRGNEQFF. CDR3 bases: TGTGCCATCAGTGATTACAGGGGAAATGAGCAGTTCTTC.

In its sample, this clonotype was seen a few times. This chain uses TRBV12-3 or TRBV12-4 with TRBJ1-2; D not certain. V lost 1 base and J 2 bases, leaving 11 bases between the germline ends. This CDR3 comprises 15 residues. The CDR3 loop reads CASSLGQSENYGYTF. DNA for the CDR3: TGTGCCAGCAGTTTAGGTCAGAGCGAAAACTATGGCTACACCTTC.

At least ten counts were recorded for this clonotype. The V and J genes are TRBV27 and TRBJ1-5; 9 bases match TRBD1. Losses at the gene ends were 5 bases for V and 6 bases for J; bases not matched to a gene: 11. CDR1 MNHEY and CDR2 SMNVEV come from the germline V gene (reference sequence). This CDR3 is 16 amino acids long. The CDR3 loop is CASSPWDRVVGQPQHF. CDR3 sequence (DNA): TGTGCCAGCAGTCCCTGGGACAGGGTAGTCGGTCAGCCCCAGCATTTT.

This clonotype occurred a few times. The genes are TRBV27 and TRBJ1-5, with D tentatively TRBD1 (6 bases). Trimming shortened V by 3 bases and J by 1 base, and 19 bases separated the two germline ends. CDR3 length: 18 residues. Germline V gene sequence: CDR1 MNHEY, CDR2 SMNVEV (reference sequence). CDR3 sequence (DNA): TGTGCCAGCAGTTTCATTGGACAGATACTAAAAAGCAATCAGCCCCAGCATTTT. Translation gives CASSFIGQILKSNQPQHF.

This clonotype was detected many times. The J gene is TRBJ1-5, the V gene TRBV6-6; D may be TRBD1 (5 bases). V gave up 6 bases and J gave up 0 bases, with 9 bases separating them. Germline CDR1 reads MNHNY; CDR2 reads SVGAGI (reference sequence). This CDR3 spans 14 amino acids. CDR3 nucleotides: TGTGCCAGCAGGAGACAGAATAGCAATCAGCCCCAGCATTTT. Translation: CASRRQNSNQPQHF.

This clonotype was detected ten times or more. CDR3 nucleotide sequence: TGTGCCAGCAGTTATGGGCCTGGGGAATACGAGCAGTACTTC. Its protein product is CASSYGPGEYEQYF. The V and J genes are TRBV12-3 or TRBV12-4 and TRBJ2-7; D not resolved. CDR3 size: 14 residues. The V gene lost 4 bases and the J gene lost 4 bases, with 14 bases spanning the gap.

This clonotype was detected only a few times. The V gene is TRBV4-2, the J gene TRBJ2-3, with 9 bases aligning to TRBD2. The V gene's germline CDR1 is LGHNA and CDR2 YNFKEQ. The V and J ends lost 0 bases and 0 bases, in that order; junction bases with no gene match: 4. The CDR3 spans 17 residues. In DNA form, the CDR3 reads TGTGCCAGCAGCCAAGAGATAAGCGGGGGGAGCACAGATACGCAGTATTTT. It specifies CASSQEISGGSTDTQYF.

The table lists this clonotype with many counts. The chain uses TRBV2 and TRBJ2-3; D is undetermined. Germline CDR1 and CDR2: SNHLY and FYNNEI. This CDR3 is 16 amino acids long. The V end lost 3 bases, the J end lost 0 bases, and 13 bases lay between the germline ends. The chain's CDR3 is CASSEPVPLSTDTQYF. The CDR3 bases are TGTGCCAGCAGTGAGCCCGTACCCCTGAGCACAGATACGCAGTATTTT.

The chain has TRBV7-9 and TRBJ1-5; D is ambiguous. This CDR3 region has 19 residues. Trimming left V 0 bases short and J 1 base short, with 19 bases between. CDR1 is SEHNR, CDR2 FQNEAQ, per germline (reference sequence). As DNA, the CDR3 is TGTGCCAGCAGCTTAGCTCCGCGGGGAATCGAGTGGAGCAATCAGCCCCAGCATTTT. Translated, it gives CASSLAPRGIEWSNQPQHF. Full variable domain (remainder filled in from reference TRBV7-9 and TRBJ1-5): DTGVSQNPRHKITKRGQNVTFRCDPISEHNRLYWYRQTLGQGPEFLTYFQNEAQLEKSRLLSDRFSAERPKGSFSTLEIQRTEQGDSAMYLCASSLAPRGIEWSNQPQHFGDGTRLSIL.

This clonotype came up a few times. CDR3 DNA sequence: TGCAGCGCCTTAGCGGGGGGGTTCCCCAATGAGCAGTTCTTC. Translating it yields CSALAGGFPNEQFF. This sequence joins TRBV29-1 and TRBJ2-1, with TRBD2 identical over 11 bases. J lost 6 bases, V lost 7 bases, and 8 bases had no gene match. The germline gives CDR1 SQVTM, CDR2 ANQGSEA. The CDR3 is made up of 14 amino acids.

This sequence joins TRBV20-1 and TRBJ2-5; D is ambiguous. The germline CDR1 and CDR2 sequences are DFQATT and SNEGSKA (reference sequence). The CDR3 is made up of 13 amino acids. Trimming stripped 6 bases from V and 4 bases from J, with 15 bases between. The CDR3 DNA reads TGCAGTGCCTCGGTTTTATCCCGAGAGACCCAGTACTTC. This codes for CSASVLSRETQYF.

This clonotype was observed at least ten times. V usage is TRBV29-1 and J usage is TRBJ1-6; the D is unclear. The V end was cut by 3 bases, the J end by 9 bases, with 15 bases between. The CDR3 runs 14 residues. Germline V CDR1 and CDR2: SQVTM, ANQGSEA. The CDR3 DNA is TGCAGCGTTGATATTAGCCCCGCGGGTTCACCCCTCCACTTT. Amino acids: CSVDISPAGSPLHF.

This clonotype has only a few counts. The chain's CDR3 is CASSSNSRGGALDQPQHF. The CDR3, as DNA: TGTGCCAGCAGTTCGAACTCTCGGGGGGGGGCCCTCGATCAGCCCCAGCATTTT. V gene TRBV28 combines with J gene TRBJ1-5, with a tentative D call TRBD1 (6 bases). The CDR3 has 18 residues. Germline assignment: CDR1 MDHEN and CDR2 SYDVKM. The V gene lost 4 bases and the J gene lost 5 bases, with 24 bases spanning the gap.

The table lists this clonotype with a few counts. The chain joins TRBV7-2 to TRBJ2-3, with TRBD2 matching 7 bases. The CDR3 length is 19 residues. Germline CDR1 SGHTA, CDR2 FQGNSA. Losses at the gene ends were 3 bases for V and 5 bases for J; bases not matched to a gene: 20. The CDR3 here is CASSFDPRTRPHEEDTQYF. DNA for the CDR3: TGTGCCAGCAGCTTTGATCCCAGGACTAGGCCACACGAGGAAGATACGCAGTATTTT. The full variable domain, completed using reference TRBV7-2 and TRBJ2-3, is GAGVSQSPSNKVTEKGKDVELRCDPISGHTALYWYRQSLGQGLEFLIYFQGNSAPDKSGLPSDRFSAERTGGSVSTLTIQRTQQEDSAVYLCASSFDPRTRPHEEDTQYFGPGTRLTVL.